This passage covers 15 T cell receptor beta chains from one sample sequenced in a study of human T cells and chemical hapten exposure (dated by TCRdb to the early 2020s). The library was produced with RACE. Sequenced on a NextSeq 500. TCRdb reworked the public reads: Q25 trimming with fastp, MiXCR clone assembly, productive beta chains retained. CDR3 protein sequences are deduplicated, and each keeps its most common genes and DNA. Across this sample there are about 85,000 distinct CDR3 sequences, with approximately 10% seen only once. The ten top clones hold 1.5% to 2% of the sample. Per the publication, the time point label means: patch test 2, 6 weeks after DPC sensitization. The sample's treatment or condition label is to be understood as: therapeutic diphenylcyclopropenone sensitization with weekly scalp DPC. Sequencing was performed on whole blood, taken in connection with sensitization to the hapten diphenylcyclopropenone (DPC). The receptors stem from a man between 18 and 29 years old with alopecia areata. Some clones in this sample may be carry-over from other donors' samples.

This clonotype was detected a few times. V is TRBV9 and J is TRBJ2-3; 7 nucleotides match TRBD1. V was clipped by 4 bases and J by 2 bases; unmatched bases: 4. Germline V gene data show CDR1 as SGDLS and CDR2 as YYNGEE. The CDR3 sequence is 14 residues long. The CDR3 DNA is TGTGCCAGCAGCAAGGGACAGTCCACAGATACGCAGTATTTT. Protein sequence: CASSKGQSTDTQYF.

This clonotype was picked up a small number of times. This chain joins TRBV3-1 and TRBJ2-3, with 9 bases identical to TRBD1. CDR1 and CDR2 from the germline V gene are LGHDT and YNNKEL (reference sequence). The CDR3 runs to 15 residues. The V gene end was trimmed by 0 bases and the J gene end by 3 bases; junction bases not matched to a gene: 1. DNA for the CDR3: TGTGCCAGCAGCCAAGAACAGGGGGCAACAGATACGCAGTATTTT. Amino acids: CASSQEQGATDTQYF.

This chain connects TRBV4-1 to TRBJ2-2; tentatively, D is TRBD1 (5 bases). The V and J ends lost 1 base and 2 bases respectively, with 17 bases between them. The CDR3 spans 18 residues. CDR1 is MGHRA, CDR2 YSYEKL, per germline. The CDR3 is CASSQGSTYRRNTGELFF. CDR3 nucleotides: TGCGCCAGCAGCCAAGGTTCGACTTACAGGCGTAACACCGGGGAGCTGTTTTTT.

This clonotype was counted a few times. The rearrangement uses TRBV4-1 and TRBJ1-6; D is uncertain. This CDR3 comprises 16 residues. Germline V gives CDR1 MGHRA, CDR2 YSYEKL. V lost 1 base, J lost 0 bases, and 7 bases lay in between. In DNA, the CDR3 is TGCGCCAGCAGCCAAGCGAGCCACTCCTATAATTCACCCCTCCACTTT. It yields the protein CASSQASHSYNSPLHF.

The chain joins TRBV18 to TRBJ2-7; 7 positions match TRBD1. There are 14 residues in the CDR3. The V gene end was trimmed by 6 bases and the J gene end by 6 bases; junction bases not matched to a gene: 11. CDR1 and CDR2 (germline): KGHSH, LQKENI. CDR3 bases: TGTGCCAGCTCGAACCCACTGACAGGGTCCGAGCAGTACGTC. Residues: CASSNPLTGSEQYV.

CDR3 loop: CASGTEFNQPQHF. CDR3 nucleotides: TGCGCCAGCGGTACAGAATTTAATCAGCCCCAGCATTTT. The V gene is TRBV4-1, the J gene TRBJ1-5; D not resolved. V gave up 8 bases and J gave up 4 bases, with 12 bases separating them. From germline, CDR1 is MGHRA and CDR2 YSYEKL. The CDR3 runs to 13 residues.

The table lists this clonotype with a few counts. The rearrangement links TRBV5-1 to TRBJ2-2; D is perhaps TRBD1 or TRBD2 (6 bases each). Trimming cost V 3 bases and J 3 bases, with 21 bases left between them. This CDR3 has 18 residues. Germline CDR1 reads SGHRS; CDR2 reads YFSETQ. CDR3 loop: CASSSEGGRYLYTGELFF. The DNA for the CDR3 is TGCGCCAGCAGCTCCGAGGGGGGCAGATATTTGTACACCGGGGAGCTGTTTTTT.

The CDR3 reads CASSPYWAGVNTEAFF. The DNA of the CDR3 is TGTGCCAGCAGCCCCTATTGGGCAGGGGTTAACACTGAAGCTTTCTTT. V and J are TRBV7-9 and TRBJ1-1, with a weak D call TRBD1 (6 bases). V was cut by 5 bases and J by 2 bases, with 18 bases left in between. CDR3 length equals 16 residues. CDR1 and CDR2 (germline): SEHNR, FQNEAQ (reference sequence).

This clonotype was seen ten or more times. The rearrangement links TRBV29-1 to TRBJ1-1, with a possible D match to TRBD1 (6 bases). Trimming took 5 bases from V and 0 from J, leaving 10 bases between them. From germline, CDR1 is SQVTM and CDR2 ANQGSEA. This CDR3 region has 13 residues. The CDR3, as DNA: TGCAGCGTTCTCAGGGGCTTGAACACTGAAGCTTTCTTT. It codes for CSVLRGLNTEAFF.

The CDR3: CSARPPSGTGDQETQYF. The CDR3 region has the DNA TGCAGTGCTCGACCCCCCTCCGGGACGGGGGACCAAGAGACCCAGTACTTC. The chain carries TRBV20-1 and TRBJ2-5; D is possibly TRBD2 (6 bases). V lost 5 bases to trimming and J lost 0 bases, with 22 bases between them. Germline V gene sequence: CDR1 DFQATT, CDR2 SNEGSKA (reference sequence). The CDR3 consists of 17 residues.

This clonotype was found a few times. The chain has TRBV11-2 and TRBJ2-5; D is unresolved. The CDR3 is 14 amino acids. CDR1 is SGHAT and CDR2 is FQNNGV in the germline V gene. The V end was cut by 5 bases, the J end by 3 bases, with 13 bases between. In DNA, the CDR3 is TGTGCCAGCAGCATCCGTAGCCTCGAAGAGACCCAGTACTTC. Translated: CASSIRSLEETQYF. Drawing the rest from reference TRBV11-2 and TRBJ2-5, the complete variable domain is EAGVAQSPRYKIIEKRQSVAFWCNPISGHATLYWYQQILGQGPKLLIQFQNNGVVDDSQLPKDRFSAERLKGVDSTLKIQPAKLEDSAVYLCASSIRSLEETQYFGPGTRLLVL.

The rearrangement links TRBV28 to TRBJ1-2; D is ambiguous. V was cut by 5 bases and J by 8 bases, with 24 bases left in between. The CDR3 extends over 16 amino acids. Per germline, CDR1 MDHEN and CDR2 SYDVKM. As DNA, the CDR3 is TGTGCCAGCAGTAAAAAGCTGCGTGGAGGGCGGAGAGGCTACACCTTC. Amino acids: CASSKKLRGGRRGYTF.

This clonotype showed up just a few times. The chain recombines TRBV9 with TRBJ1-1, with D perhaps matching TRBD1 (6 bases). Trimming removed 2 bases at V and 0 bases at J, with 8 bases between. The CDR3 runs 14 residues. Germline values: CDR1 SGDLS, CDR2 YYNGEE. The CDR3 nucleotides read TGTGCCAGCAGCGTTACAGGGATGAACACTGAAGCTTTCTTT. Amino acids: CASSVTGMNTEAFF.

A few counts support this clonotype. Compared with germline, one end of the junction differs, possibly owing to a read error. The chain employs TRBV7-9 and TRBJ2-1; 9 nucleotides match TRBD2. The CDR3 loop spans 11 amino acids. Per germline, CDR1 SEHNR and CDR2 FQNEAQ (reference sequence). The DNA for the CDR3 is TGTGCCAGCAGCTTAGTTGGTAGCGGGGGCTTC. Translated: CASSLVGSGGF.

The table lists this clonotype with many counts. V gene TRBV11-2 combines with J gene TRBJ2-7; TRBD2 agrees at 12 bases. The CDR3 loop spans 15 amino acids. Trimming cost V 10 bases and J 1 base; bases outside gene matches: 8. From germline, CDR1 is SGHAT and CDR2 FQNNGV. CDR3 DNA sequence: TGTGCCACCAAACTAGCGGGGGGCTTTTCCTACGAGCAGTACTTC. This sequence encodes CATKLAGGFSYEQYF. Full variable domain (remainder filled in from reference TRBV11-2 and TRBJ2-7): EAGVAQSPRYKIIEKRQSVAFWCNPISGHATLYWYQQILGQGPKLLIQFQNNGVVDDSQLPKDRFSAERLKGVDSTLKIQPAKLEDSAVYLCATKLAGGFSYEQYFGPGTRLTVT.